The entry below describes one T cell receptor (beta chain). The data are from a study of blood T cell repertoires in COVID-19. Study overall: Samples of COVID-19 (acute and convalescent) were obtained from the United States, Italy and Spain. The cDNA or gDNA used as material had been derived from T cells, B-cell-depleted T cells, or PBMCs.

Repertoires were generated with immunoSEQ multiplex PCR, while TCRdb's copy carries only in-frame clones and drops some. The sample has 30,000 to 35,000 clones; over 80% are singletons. CDR3 length: 11 residues. V shed 4 bases and J shed 15 bases, with 13 bases lying between them. The gene calls are TRBV12-3 or TRBV12-4 and TRBJ2-1; D is unresolved. This sequence originates from a man in his 60s with active COVID-19. The specimen sequenced was peripheral blood. This chain's CDR3 is CASSSNNERFF. In DNA, the CDR3 is TGTGCCAGCAGTTCGAATAATGAGAGGTTCTTC.